Listed below are T cell receptor beta chains from one sample, sequenced in a study of control samples from healthy donors and cancer patients. Only in-frame clones appear in the TCRdb table, and some are missing; sequencing was by immunoSEQ multiplex PCR. The repertoire holds 110,000 to 150,000 clones, with roughly 89% as singletons. What was sequenced was blood. Receptor source: a man aged 25 to 45 in good health. Both conserved end residues are part of each CDR3. The D gene is left open where the match is weak. Size is stated for part of the rows, as once, few or many counts, or as a class when the clone is expanded.

>TRBJ2-7|TRBV6-6|TRBD2|.
CASSPSLSDGGKNEQYF
TGTGCCAGCAGTCCTTCTCTGTCGGACGGGGGGAAGAACGAGCAGTACTTC
>TRBJ2-2|TRBV12-5|TRBD2|.
CASGPLAGGPVGELFF
TGTGCTAGTGGTCCCCTAGCGGGAGGGCCTGTCGGGGAGCTGTTTTTT
>TRBJ2-5|TRBV11-3|TRBD2|.
CASSLGSSGGASVETQYF
TGTGCCAGCAGCTTGGGGTCTAGCGGGGGGGCCTCGGTGGAGACCCAGTACTTC
>TRBJ2-2|TRBV9|.|.
CASSVEGPNTGELFF
TGTGCCAGCAGCGTAGAAGGGCCCAACACCGGGGAGCTGTTTTTT
>TRBJ1-4|TRBV30|.|.
CAWSVPGVGTNEKLFF
TGTGCCTGGAGTGTACCAGGGGTAGGGACTAATGAAAAACTGTTTTTT
>TRBJ1-1|TRBV20-1|.|.
CSASMRRNTEAFF
TGCAGTGCTAGTATGCGGAGGAACACTGAAGCTTTCTTT
>TRBJ2-1|TRBV6-1|.|.
CASSEEVGAPYNEQFF
TGTGCCAGCAGTGAAGAAGTGGGGGCCCCCTACAATGAGCAGTTCTTC
>TRBJ2-3|TRBV5-1|TRBD1|.
CASGTGAADTQYF
TGCGCCAGCGGTACAGGGGCAGCAGATACGCAGTATTTT
>TRBJ2-7|TRBV5-8|.|.
CASSFLSGVGEQYF
TGTGCCAGCAGCTTCTTGTCGGGAGTGGGCGAGCAGTACTTC
>TRBJ2-1|TRBV11-1|TRBD1|.
CASSSRGFRDEQFF
TGTGCCAGCAGCTCCAGGGGGTTCAGGGATGAGCAGTTCTTC
>TRBJ2-5|TRBV19|TRBD1|.
CASRGTGGRETQYF
TGTGCCAGTAGGGGGACAGGGGGCAGAGAGACCCAGTACTTC
>TRBJ2-4|TRBV29-1|.|.
CSARPSGDIQYF
TGCAGCGCAAGACCGAGTGGGGACATTCAGTACTTC
>TRBJ1-1|TRBV9|.|.
CASSVPPEGTEAFF
TGTGCCAGCAGCGTACCCCCGGAGGGGACTGAAGCTTTCTTT
>TRBJ2-7|TRBV25-1|.|once
CASSQGGGSYEQYF
TGTGCCAGCAGTCAGGGAGGGGGGTCCTACGAGCAGTACTTC
>TRBJ2-2|TRBV7-9|.|few
CASSSILDRANTGELFF
TGTGCCAGCAGCTCGATTCTAGACAGAGCGAACACCGGGGAGCTGTTTTTT
>TRBJ2-2|TRBV7-6|.|.
CASSLNGPGELFF
TGTGCCAGCAGCTTAAACGGCCCCGGGGAGCTGTTTTTT
>TRBJ2-1|TRBV5-4|.|.
CASSRPGSKSYNEQFF
TGTGCCAGCAGCCGCCCAGGGAGTAAATCCTACAATGAGCAGTTCTTC
>TRBJ2-1|TRBV6-2/TRBV6-3|.|.
CASSYQTSYNEQFF
TGTGCCAGCAGTTACCAGACCAGCTACAATGAGCAGTTCTTC
>TRBJ1-3|TRBV21-1|.|few
CASSKRGSTSGNTIYF
TGTGCCAGCAGCAAACGGGGATCGACCTCTGGAAACACCATATATTTT
>TRBJ1-6|TRBV5-4|.|few
CASSLAGGLDSPLHF
TGTGCCAGCAGCTTGGCTGGGGGTCTCGATTCACCCCTCCACTTT
>TRBJ2-6|TRBV19|TRBD2|.
CASSLVAGGYGANVLTF
TGTGCCAGTAGTCTAGTAGCGGGAGGGTATGGGGCCAACGTCCTGACTTTC
>TRBJ2-1|TRBV6-6|.|once
CASSYGLNSYNEQFF
TGTGCCAGCAGTTACGGTCTAAACTCCTACAATGAGCAGTTCTTC
>TRBJ2-7|TRBV14|.|.
CASSRGIEQYF
TGTGCCAGCAGCCGCGGAATCGAGCAGTACTTC
>TRBJ2-1|TRBV11-2|.|.
CASSTYRTNNEQFF
TGTGCCAGCAGCACTTACAGGACTAACAATGAGCAGTTCTTC
>TRBJ2-3|TRBV4-3|.|.
CASSQDPRGVNTQYF
TGCGCCAGCAGCCAAGATCCCCGAGGGGTGAATACGCAGTATTTT
>TRBJ1-1|TRBV27|TRBD1|.
CASSVTGAGNTEAFF
TGTGCCAGCAGTGTCACAGGGGCCGGAAACACTGAAGCTTTCTTT
>TRBJ2-1|TRBV5-1|.|.
CASSLAQGDINEQFF
TGCGCCAGCAGCTTGGCCCAGGGCGATATCAATGAGCAGTTCTTC
>TRBJ1-1|TRBV18|.|.
CASSSRGGANTEAFF
TGTGCCAGCTCATCTAGGGGAGGGGCGAACACTGAAGCTTTCTTT
>TRBJ2-3|TRBV7-9|TRBD1|.
CASPDRETDTQYF
TGTGCCAGCCCCGACAGGGAGACGGATACGCAGTATTTT
>TRBJ1-1|TRBV7-9|.|.
CASSLSDTPAFF
TGTGCCAGCAGCTTGAGCGACACCCCAGCTTTCTTT
>TRBJ2-1|TRBV11-3|.|.
CASSLEGHLGGPYNEQFF
TGTGCCAGCAGCTTAGAGGGCCATTTAGGCGGGCCCTACAATGAGCAGTTCTTC
>TRBJ2-2|TRBV5-1|.|once
CASSGPGDTGELFF
TGCGCCAGCAGCGGGCCCGGGGATACCGGGGAGCTGTTTTTT
>TRBJ1-1|TRBV27|.|.
CASSVRTNTEAFF
TGTGCCAGCAGTGTAAGGACGAACACTGAAGCTTTCTTT
>TRBJ1-5|TRBV6-2/TRBV6-3|.|.
CASSYGGGTQPQHF
TGTGCCAGCAGTTACGGCGGGGGCACTCAGCCCCAGCATTTT
>TRBJ2-3|TRBV5-1|.|.
CASSSGQADTQYF
TGCGCCAGCAGCTCGGGACAAGCAGATACGCAGTATTTT
>TRBJ2-2|TRBV6-1|.|few
CASSEIRNTGELFF
TGTGCCAGCAGTGAAATCCGTAACACCGGGGAGCTGTTTTTT
>TRBJ1-2|TRBV27|.|.
CASSFSSTNYGYTF
TGTGCCAGCAGTTTTTCTAGTACTAACTATGGCTACACCTTC
>TRBJ1-4|TRBV30|TRBD1|.
CALSPGQSLEKLFF
TGTGCCCTTAGCCCGGGACAGTCACTAGAAAAACTGTTTTTT
>TRBJ2-3|TRBV30|TRBD2|.
CAWSAGTSGRGTDTQYF
TGTGCCTGGAGTGCCGGGACTAGCGGGAGGGGCACAGATACGCAGTATTTT
>TRBJ2-3|TRBV7-2|TRBD2|.
CASSLALAGNTDTQYF
TGTGCCAGCAGCTTAGCGCTAGCGGGGAACACAGATACGCAGTATTTT
>TRBJ2-1|TRBV19|.|once
CASSIGQAYNEQFF
TGTGCCAGTAGTATCGGTCAGGCCTACAATGAGCAGTTCTTC
>TRBJ1-6|TRBV6-5|.|.
CASSYEGRKGSSPLHF
TGTGCCAGCAGTTACGAAGGACGGAAGGGGTCTTCACCCCTCCACTTT
>TRBJ1-3|TRBV7-2|.|once
CASSPGTLPGNTIYF
TGTGCCAGCAGCCCAGGGACATTACCTGGAAACACCATATATTTT
>TRBJ1-1|TRBV5-4|.|.
CASSLFGGAVAEAFF
TGTGCCAGCAGCTTGTTCGGGGGGGCAGTTGCTGAAGCTTTCTTT
>TRBJ2-1|TRBV20-1|.|once
CSATRAYEQFF
TGCAGTGCTACCCGGGCATATGAGCAGTTCTTC
>TRBJ2-1|TRBV6-4|TRBD2|.
CASSEGLAGYNEQFF
TGTGCCAGCAGTGAAGGACTAGCGGGGTACAATGAGCAGTTCTTC
>TRBJ1-4|TRBV19|.|.
CASISRTRYLSATNEKLFF
TGTGCCAGTATCAGTAGGACACGCTATCTCTCAGCAACTAATGAAAAACTGTTTTTT
>TRBJ1-2|TRBV7-9|.|.
CASSRGLGSDYGYTF
TGTGCCAGCAGCAGAGGACTAGGGAGTGACTATGGCTACACCTTC
>TRBJ1-1|TRBV27|.|.
CASRAEVMNTEAFF
TGTGCCAGCCGGGCGGAGGTAATGAACACTGAAGCTTTCTTT
>TRBJ2-7|TRBV7-9|.|.
CASSLEPYEQYF
TGTGCCAGCAGCCTCGAACCCTACGAGCAGTACTTC
>TRBJ2-2|TRBV18|TRBD1|.
CASSGQGAHTGELFF
TGTGCCAGCTCGGGCCAGGGGGCGCACACCGGGGAGCTGTTTTTT
>TRBJ2-7|TRBV4-3|.|.
CASSQERSTEGNSYEQYF
TGCGCCAGCAGCCAAGAACGCTCCACGGAGGGGAACTCATACGAGCAGTACTTC
>TRBJ2-7|TRBV7-2|TRBD2|.
CASSSQRGAQGEQYF
TGTGCCAGCAGCTCCCAGCGGGGGGCCCAGGGAGAGCAGTACTTC
>TRBJ1-1|TRBV3-1/TRBV3-2|.|.
CASSQRLTGRGAEAFF
TGTGCCAGCAGCCAAAGGTTGACAGGTCGAGGGGCTGAAGCTTTCTTT
>TRBJ1-2|TRBV29-1|.|.
CSVEQPRDRRGYGYTF
TGCAGCGTTGAACAACCGCGTGACAGACGCGGATATGGCTACACCTTC